Shown below are 10 T cell receptor beta chains from a single sample sequenced in a study of CD8+ T cells in alopecia areata (dated by TCRdb to 2016 to 2018). For 4 to 6 biomarker-study patients, CD4+ cells were further sorted into CD25+CD127- cells. The library relied on the immunoSEQ multiplex PCR assay. RNA was extracted from all samples and reverse transcribed into cDNA as template for TCR sequencing. TCRdb re-hosts the immuneACCESS table, in-frame sequences only. Its copies lack some clones; in the studies checked, an unresolved V gene accounts for under half of them, and the cause for the rest is not known. The sample table lists about 13,000 clones, around 60% of them with a count of one. Of the sample, nearly 4% is held by the ten largest clones. Sequencing was performed on CD4+ Tregs sorted from blood. The receptors originated from a human donor with alopecia areata.

The chain carries TRBV19 and TRBJ1-5; 12 nucleotides match TRBD1. The J segment lost 7 bases and the V segment lost 7 bases, leaving 11 bases of the junction unmatched. The CDR3 consists of 16 residues. Germline CDR1 is LNHDA and CDR2 is SQIVND (reference sequence). The CDR3 spells CASTPGTGGVGQPQHF. CDR3 bases: TGTGCCAGTACTCCCGGGACAGGGGGCGTAGGACAGCCCCAGCATTTT.

V is TRBV28 and J is TRBJ2-4, with a possible D match to TRBD2 (7 bases). Looked up from germline, CDR1 is MDHEN and CDR2 is SYDVKM. V shed 7 bases and J shed 4 bases, with 26 bases lying between them. The CDR3 totals 18 residues. Here the CDR3 reads CASIPGEGSPLTKNIQYF. The CDR3 bases are TGTGCCAGCATCCCAGGGGAGGGGAGCCCCTTAACAAAAAACATTCAGTACTTC.

V is TRBV7-2 and J is TRBJ2-7, with 10 bases matching TRBD2. The J segment lost 4 bases and the V segment lost 0 bases, leaving 18 bases of the junction unmatched. The CDR3 is made up of 20 amino acids. Germline loops: CDR1 SGHTA, CDR2 FQGNSA. The CDR3, as DNA: TGTGCCAGCAGCTTAGCGCGTTTAGCGGGAGGACCCCCCACAACTTACGAGCAGTACTTC. Translation: CASSLARLAGGPPTTYEQYF.

The chain links TRBV5-1 to TRBJ2-7, with TRBD1 identical over 8 bases. The CDR3 sequence is 15 residues long. Germline V gene lookup returns CDR1 SGHRS and CDR2 YFSETQ. The junction had 11 bases not matched to a gene; V was cut back by 3 bases and J by 6 bases. DNA of the CDR3: TGCGCCAGCAGCTCAGACCGGGACAGGTTTCGCGAGCAGTACTTC. Its protein is CASSSDRDRFREQYF. The whole variable domain, remainder taken from reference TRBV5-1 and TRBJ2-7, is KAGVTQTPRYLIKTRGQQVTLSCSPISGHRSVSWYQQTPGQGLQFLFEYFSETQRNKGNFPGRFSGRQFSNSRSEMNVSTLELGDSALYLCASSSDRDRFREQYFGPGTRLTVT.

This clone was counted only a few times. This chain connects TRBV6-1 to TRBJ2-3; 7 nucleotides align to TRBD1. CDR1 MNHNS and CDR2 SASEGT come from the germline V gene. The CDR3 is made up of 17 amino acids. With 4 bases clipped from V and 0 bases from J, the junction kept 10 bases outside the gene matches. The CDR3 DNA follows: TGTGCCAGCAGTGGACAGGGTCGCTCCCCTAGCACAGATACGCAGTATTTT. It translates to CASSGQGRSPSTDTQYF.

Judged by abundance, this clone is medium-sized. The chain combines TRBV4-1 with TRBJ2-7; perhaps TRBD1 as D (7 bases). CDR3 size: 20 residues. The V gene's germline CDR1 is MGHRA and CDR2 YSYEKL. Trimming left V 3 bases short and J 3 bases short, with 30 bases between. CDR3 residues: CASSQAPWAGSGQVIYEQYF. The DNA for the CDR3 is TGCGCCAGCAGCCAGGCACCTTGGGCGGGGAGCGGACAGGTAATCTACGAGCAGTACTTC.

Notes on this clone: A read error is likely, as this CDR3 ends without the conserved phenylalanine or tryptophan. It is unclear where the CDR3 begins or ends on the DNA, so no DNA is shown, and the CDR3 is as TCRdb lists it. The V call is TRBV6-1, the J call TRBJ1-2. The CDR3 is made up of 11 amino acids, end residues included. Per the germline V gene, CDR1 is MNHNS and CDR2 is SASEGT. CDR3 in amino acids: CASSVGGRQEA.

This clone was seen more than once but under ten times. The chain links TRBV19 to TRBJ2-2; 8 nucleotides agree with TRBD2. The CDR3 sequence is 17 residues long. CDR1 is LNHDA, CDR2 SQIVND, per germline (reference sequence). J gave up 5 bases and V 3 bases, and 11 bases lay outside the gene matches. The CDR3 loop is CASSMEWGLGYTGELFF. DNA of the CDR3: TGTGCCAGTAGTATGGAGTGGGGACTAGGGTATACCGGGGAGCTGTTTTTT. Full variable domain (remainder filled in from reference TRBV19 and TRBJ2-2): DGGITQSPKYLFRKEGQNVTLSCEQNLNHDAMYWYRQDPGQGLRLIYYSQIVNDFQKGDIAEGYSVSREKKESFPLTVTSAQKNPTAFYLCASSMEWGLGYTGELFFGEGSRLTVL.

This sequence joins TRBV9 and TRBJ2-1; tentative D call: TRBD2 (5 bases). CDR3 length: 15 amino acids. CDR1 SGDLS and CDR2 YYNGEE come from the germline V gene. Trimming removed 4 bases from V and 0 bases from J, with 11 bases in between. CDR3 protein: CASSFQLASYNEQFF. The CDR3 DNA is TGTGCCAGCAGCTTCCAGCTAGCCTCCTACAATGAGCAGTTCTTC.

The chain recombines TRBV19 with TRBJ2-5; D remains unclear. Looked up from germline, CDR1 is LNHDA and CDR2 is SQIVND (reference sequence). V lost 9 bases and J lost 5, with 13 bases in between. This CDR3 comprises 12 residues. The CDR3 DNA follows: TGTGCCAGATCGGATTGCCAGGAGACCCAGTACTTC. Residues: CARSDCQETQYF.